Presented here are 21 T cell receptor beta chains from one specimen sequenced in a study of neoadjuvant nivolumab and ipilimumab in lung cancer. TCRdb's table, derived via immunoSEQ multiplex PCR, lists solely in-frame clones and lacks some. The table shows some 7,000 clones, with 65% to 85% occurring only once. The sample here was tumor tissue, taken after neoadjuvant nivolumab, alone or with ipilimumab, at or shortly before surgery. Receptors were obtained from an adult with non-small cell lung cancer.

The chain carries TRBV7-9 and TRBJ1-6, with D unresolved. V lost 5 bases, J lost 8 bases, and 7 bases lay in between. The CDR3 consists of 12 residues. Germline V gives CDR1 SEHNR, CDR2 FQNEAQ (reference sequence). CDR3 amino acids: CASSLADSPLHF. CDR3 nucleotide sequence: TGTGCCAGCAGCCTCGCCGATTCACCCCTCCACTTT.

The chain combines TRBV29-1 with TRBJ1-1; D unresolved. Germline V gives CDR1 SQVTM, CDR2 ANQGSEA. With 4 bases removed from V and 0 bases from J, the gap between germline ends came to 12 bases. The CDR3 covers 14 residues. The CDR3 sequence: CSVARLTMNTEAFF. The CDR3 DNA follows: TGCAGCGTTGCTAGGTTGACGATGAACACTGAAGCTTTCTTT. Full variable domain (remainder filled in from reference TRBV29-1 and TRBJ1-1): SAVISQKPSRDICQRGTSLTIQCQVDSQVTMMFWYRQQPGQSLTLIATANQGSEATYESGFVIDKFPISRPNLTFSTLTVSNMSPEDSSIYLCSVARLTMNTEAFFGQGTRLTVV.

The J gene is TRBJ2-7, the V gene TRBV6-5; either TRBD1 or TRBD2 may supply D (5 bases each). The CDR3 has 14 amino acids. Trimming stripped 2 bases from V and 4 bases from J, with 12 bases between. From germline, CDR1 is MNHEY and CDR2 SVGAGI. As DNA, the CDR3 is TGTGCCAGCAGTTACCTGGGGGTTGGTTACGAGCAGTACTTC. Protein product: CASSYLGVGYEQYF.

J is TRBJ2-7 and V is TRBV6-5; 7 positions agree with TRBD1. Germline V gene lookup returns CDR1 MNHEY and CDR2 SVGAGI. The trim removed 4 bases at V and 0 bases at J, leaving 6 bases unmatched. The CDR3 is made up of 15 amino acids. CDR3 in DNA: TGTGCCAGCAGTTCAGGGACAGACACCTCCTACGAGCAGTACTTC. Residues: CASSSGTDTSYEQYF.

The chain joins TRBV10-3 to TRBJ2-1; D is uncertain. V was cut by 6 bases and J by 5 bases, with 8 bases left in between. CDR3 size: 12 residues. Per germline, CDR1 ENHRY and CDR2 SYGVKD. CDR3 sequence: CAISRLDNEQFF. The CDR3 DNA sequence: TGTGCCATCAGCAGGCTAGACAATGAGCAGTTCTTC.

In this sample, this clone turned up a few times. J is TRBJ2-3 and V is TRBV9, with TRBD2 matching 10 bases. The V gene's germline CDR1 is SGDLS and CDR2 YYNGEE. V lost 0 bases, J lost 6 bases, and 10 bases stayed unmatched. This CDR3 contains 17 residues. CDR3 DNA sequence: TGTGCCAGCAGCGTAGTACCTAGCGGGGGCGGTGCGGATACGCAGTATTTT. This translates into CASSVVPSGGGADTQYF.

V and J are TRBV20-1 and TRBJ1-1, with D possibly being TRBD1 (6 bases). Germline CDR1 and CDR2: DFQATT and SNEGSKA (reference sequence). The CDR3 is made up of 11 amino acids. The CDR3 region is CSGVLNTEAFF. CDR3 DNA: TGCTCAGGGGTCCTGAACACTGAAGCTTTCTTT.

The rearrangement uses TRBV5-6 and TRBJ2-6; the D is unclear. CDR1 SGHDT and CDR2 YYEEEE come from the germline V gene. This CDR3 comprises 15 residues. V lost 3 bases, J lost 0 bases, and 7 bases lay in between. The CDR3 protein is CASSYLSSGANVLTF. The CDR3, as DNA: TGTGCCAGCAGCTACTTGAGCTCTGGGGCCAACGTCCTGACTTTC.

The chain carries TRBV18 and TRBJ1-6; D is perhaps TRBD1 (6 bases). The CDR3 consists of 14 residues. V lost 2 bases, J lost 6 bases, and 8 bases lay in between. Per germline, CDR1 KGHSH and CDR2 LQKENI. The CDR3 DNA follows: TGTGCCAGCTCACCAGGACAGTTTAATTCACCCCTCCACTTT. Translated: CASSPGQFNSPLHF.

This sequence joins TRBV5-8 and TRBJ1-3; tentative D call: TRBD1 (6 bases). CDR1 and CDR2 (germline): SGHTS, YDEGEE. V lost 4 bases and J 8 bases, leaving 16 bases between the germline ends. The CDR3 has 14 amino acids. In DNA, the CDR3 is TGTGCCAGCAGCGACACAGGGATTGGGTACACCATATATTTT. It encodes CASSDTGIGYTIYF.

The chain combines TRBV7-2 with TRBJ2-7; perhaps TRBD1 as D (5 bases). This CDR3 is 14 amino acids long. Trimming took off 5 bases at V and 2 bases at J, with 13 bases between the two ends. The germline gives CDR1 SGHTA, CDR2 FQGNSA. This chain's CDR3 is CASSPRKGAYEQYF. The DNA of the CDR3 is TGTGCCAGCAGCCCCCGTAAAGGGGCCTACGAGCAGTACTTC.

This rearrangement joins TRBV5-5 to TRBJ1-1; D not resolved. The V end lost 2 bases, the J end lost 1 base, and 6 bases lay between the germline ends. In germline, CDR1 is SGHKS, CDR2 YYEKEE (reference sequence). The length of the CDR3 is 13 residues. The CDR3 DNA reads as TGTGCCAGCAGCTTCACAAGGAACACTGAAGCTTTCTTT. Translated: CASSFTRNTEAFF.

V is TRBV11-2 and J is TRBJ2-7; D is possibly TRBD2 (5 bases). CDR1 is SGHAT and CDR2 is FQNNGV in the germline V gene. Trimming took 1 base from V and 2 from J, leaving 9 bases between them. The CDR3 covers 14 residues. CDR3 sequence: CASSLGQTTYEQYF. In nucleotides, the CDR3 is TGTGCCAGCAGCTTAGGGCAGACTACCTACGAGCAGTACTTC. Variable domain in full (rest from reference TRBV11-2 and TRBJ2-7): EAGVAQSPRYKIIEKRQSVAFWCNPISGHATLYWYQQILGQGPKLLIQFQNNGVVDDSQLPKDRFSAERLKGVDSTLKIQPAKLEDSAVYLCASSLGQTTYEQYFGPGTRLTVT.

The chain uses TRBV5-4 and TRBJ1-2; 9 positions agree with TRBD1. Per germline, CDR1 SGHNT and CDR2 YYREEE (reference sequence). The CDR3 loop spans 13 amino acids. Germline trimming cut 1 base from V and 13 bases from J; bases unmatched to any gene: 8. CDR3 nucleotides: TGTGCCAGCAGCTTGTGGGACAGGGCTCCGCTCACCTTC. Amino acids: CASSLWDRAPLTF.

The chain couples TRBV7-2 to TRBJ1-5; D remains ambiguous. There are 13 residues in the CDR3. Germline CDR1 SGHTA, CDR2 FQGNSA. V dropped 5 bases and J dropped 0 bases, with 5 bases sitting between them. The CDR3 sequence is CASSQDSNQPQHF. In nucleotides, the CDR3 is TGTGCCAGCAGCCAAGATAGCAATCAGCCCCAGCATTTT.

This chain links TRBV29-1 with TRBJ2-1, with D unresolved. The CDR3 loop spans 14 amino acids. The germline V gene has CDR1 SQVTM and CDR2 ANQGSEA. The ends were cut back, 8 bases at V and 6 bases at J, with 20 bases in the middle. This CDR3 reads CSPQPVGVGNEQFF. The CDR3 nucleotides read TGCAGCCCCCAACCAGTTGGGGTAGGCAATGAGCAGTTCTTC.

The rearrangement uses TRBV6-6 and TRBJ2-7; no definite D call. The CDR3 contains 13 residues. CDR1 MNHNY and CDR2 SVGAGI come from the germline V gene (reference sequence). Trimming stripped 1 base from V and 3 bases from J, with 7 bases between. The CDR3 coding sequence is TGTGCCAGCAGTTACTACCCCCTCTACGAGCAGTACTTC. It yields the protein CASSYYPLYEQYF.

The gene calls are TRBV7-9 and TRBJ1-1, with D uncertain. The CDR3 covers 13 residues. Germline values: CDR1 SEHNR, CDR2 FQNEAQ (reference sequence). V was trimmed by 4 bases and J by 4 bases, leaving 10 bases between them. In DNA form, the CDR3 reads TGTGCCAGCAGCTCGACACGGGGCACTGAAGCTTTCTTT. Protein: CASSSTRGTEAFF.

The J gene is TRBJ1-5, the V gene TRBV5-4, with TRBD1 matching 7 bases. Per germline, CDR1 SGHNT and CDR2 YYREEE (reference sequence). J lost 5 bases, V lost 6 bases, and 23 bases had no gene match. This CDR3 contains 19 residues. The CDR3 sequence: CASIWGVRGPEDPDQPQHF. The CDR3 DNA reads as TGTGCCAGCATTTGGGGGGTTAGGGGGCCCGAAGACCCAGATCAGCCCCAGCATTTT.

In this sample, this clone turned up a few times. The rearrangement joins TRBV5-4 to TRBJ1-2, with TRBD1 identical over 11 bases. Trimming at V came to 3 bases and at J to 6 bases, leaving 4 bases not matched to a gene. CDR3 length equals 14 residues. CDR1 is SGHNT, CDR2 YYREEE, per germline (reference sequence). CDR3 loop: CASSWDRGGDGYTF. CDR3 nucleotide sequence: TGTGCCAGCAGCTGGGACAGGGGGGGCGATGGCTACACCTTC.

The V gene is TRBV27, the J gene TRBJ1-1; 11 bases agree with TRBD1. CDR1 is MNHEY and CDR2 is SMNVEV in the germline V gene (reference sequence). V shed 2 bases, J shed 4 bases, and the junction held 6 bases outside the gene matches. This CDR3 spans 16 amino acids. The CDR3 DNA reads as TGTGCCAGCAGTTTAGGCGGACAGGGGGCGCGCACTGAAGCTTTCTTT. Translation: CASSLGGQGARTEAFF.